Sequencing of this TCR beta chain was carried out in a study of early T cells in non-severe SARS-CoV-2 infection. Study-level background: Chains were not paired, and sequencing was done on bulk RNA from unsorted whole blood.

Overall study findings and caveats: In VDJdb matching, anti-spike CD8 responses were favored while private and CD4 specificities went missing.

Germline values: CDR1 GTSNPN, CDR2 SVGIG (reference sequence). Trimming cost V 4 bases and J 5 bases, with 14 bases left between them. The CDR3 covers 13 residues. This clonotype was recorded many times. The antigen remains undetermined. Separate cDNA molecules each had unique molecular identifiers attached to them. TCRdb re-called the 5' RACE reads with MiXCR, one entry per CDR3 protein. Among approximately 28,000 distinct CDR3 sequences listed, roughly 4.1% were seen once. This sequence originates from an adult who was a healthcare worker with PCR-confirmed SARS-CoV-2 infection or an uninfected control (not recorded which). Sequencing input: whole blood. The chain has TRBV30 and TRBJ1-1; D not resolved. Here the CDR3 reads CAWTPGWITEAFF. The CDR3 bases are TGTGCCTGGACGCCGGGATGGATAACTGAAGCTTTCTTT.